This T cell receptor beta chain is drawn from a study of shared clonotypes between healthy human individuals. As for the study in general: A couple of women and a few men aged 18 to 49 served as donors. Study results and caveats: In this cohort, only blood was sampled, and tissue repertoires likely differ.

Each sample came from a Caucasian adult donor living in Nashville, Tennessee. Only in-frame clones appear in the TCRdb table, and some are missing; sequencing was by immunoSEQ multiplex PCR. Of under 2.5 million clones listed, under 95% are singletons. About this clone: The antigen is undetermined.

Germline values: CDR1 MNHNY, CDR2 SVGAGI (reference sequence). With 2 bases removed from V and 0 bases from J, the gap between germline ends came to 7 bases. CDR3 size: 14 residues. Sequencing was performed on naive CD4+ T cells from PBMCs. Sample subset: CD45RA+ positively selected. The gene calls are TRBV6-6 and TRBJ1-2; D is unresolved. The TCR was taken from a man aged 18-30 years in good health. Some clones in this sample may be carry-over from other donors' samples. Written as DNA, the CDR3 is TGTGCCAGCAGTTACATTAATCCTAACTATGGCTACACCTTC. This encodes CASSYINPNYGYTF.